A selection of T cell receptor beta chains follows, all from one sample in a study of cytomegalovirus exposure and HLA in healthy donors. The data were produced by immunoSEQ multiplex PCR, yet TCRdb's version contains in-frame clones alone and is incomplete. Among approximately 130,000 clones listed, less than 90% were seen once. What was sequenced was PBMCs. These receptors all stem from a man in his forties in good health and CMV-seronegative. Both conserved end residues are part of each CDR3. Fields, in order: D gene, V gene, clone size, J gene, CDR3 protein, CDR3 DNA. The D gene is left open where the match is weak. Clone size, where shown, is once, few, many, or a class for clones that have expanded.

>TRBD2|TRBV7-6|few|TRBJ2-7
CASSLAASGSYEQYF
TGTGCCAGCAGCTTAGCTGCTAGCGGGAGCTACGAGCAGTACTTC
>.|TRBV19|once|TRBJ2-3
CASSRGERLADTQYF
TGTGCCAGTAGTCGCGGGGAGAGGTTGGCAGATACGCAGTATTTC
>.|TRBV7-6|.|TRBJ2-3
CASSLAVGLRTDTQYF
TGTGCCAGCAGCTTAGCGGTGGGACTCCGCACAGATACGCAGTATTTT
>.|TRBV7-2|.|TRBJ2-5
CASSSTGWGETQYF
TGTGCCAGCAGCTCCACAGGGTGGGGAGAGACCCAGTACTTC
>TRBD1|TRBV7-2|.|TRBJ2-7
CASSLDRGSYEQYF
TGTGCCAGCAGCTTAGACAGGGGGAGTTACGAGCAGTACTTC
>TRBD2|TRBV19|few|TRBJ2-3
CASRGTSGADTQYF
TGTGCCAGTAGGGGGACTAGCGGGGCAGATACGCAGTATTTT
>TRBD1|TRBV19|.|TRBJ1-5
CASNGDRLVVGNQPQHF
TGTGCCAGTAATGGGGACAGGTTAGTGGTGGGCAATCAGCCCCAGCATTTT
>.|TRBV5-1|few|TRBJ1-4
CASSPGDRDNEKLFF
TGCGCCAGCAGCCCGGGGGACCGTGATAATGAAAAACTGTTTTTT
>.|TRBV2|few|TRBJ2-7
CASRETGSSYEQYF
TGTGCCAGCAGGGAGACGGGGAGCTCCTACGAGCAGTACTTC
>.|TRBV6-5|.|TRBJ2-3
CASRRHREDTQYF
TGTGCCAGCAGGCGACACCGGGAAGATACGCAGTATTTT
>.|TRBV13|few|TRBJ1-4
CASSNGTEEKLFF
TGTGCCAGCAGCAACGGCACGGAGGAAAAACTGTTTTTT
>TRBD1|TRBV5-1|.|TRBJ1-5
CASSPQGVDQPQHF
TGCGCCAGCAGCCCACAGGGGGTTGATCAGCCCCAGCATTTT
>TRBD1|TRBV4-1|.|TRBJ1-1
CASSLLQGAVTEAFF
TGCGCCAGCAGCCTCCTACAGGGGGCCGTCACTGAAGCTTTCTTT
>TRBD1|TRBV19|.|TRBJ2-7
CASSNPGQGAFHEQYF
TGTGCCAGTAGTAATCCCGGCCAGGGGGCGTTCCACGAGCAGTACTTC
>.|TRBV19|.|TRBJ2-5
CASSKDRNQETQYF
TGTGCCAGTAGTAAGGACAGAAACCAAGAGACCCAGTACTTC
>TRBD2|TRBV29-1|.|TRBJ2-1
CSVGLAGGQEQFF
TGCAGCGTCGGACTAGCGGGAGGGCAGGAGCAGTTCTTC
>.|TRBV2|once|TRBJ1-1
CASSVTEFGEAFF
TGTGCCAGCAGTGTTACAGAGTTCGGTGAAGCTTTCTTT
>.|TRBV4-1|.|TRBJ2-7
CASSQVPGVSYEQYF
TGCGCCAGCAGCCAAGTTCCAGGGGTATCCTACGAGCAGTACTTC
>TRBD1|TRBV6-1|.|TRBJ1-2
CASRGQTHLYGYTF
TGTGCCAGCAGGGGACAGACACACCTCTATGGCTACACCTTC
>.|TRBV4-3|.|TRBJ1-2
CASSQDLVRGASIDGYTF
TGCGCCAGCAGCCAAGATCTAGTCAGAGGCGCTTCAATTGATGGCTACACCTTC
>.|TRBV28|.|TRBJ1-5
CASSRGPGAITNQPQHF
TGTGCCAGCAGTCGGGGCCCAGGGGCGATCACTAATCAGCCCCAGCATTTT
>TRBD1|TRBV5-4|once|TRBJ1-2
CASSHDRGGVSGGYTF
TGTGCCAGCAGCCACGACAGGGGCGGGGTCTCGGGTGGCTACACCTTC